This TCR beta chain came from a study of graft-versus-host responses after intestinal transplantation. Turning to the study itself: After anti-thymocyte globulin induction, recipients took tacrolimus and steroids for two to three years.

Whole-study results and caveats: Within the allografts of patients who had graft-donor T cell macrochimerism, graft-versus-host to host-versus-graft clonal ratios were high.

Produced via immunoSEQ multiplex PCR; TCRdb's table is partial and in-frame only. The table records over 85,000 clones, roughly 89% of them present only once. CDR1 is SNHLY, CDR2 FYNNEI, per germline. The CDR3 totals 15 residues. Regarding this clone: Its target is unknown.

J is TRBJ2-5 and V is TRBV2, with a tentative D call TRBD2 (5 bases). Judging by the DNA end, TRBJ2-7 fits better; the J call may be wrong. Specimen: unstimulated CD4+ T cells sorted from spleen or lymph node cells, collected before transplant. This receptor was identified in a human donor who was the organ donor for an intestinal transplant. Here the CDR3 reads CASSDVGRDRYEQYF. The CDR3 bases are TGTGCCAGCAGTGATGTGGGGAGAGACCGCTACGAGCAGTACTTC.